A single T cell receptor beta chain is shown here with its context. TCRdb keeps only in-frame clones here, not all; method: immunoSEQ multiplex PCR. The table has about 140,000 clones, about nine tenths seen once. These data originate in a study of control samples from healthy donors and cancer patients. Trimming took 4 bases from V and 6 from J, leaving 17 bases between them. The germline CDR1 and CDR2 sequences are SGHRS and YFSETQ. The CDR3 spans 14 residues. Sequenced sample: blood. The gene calls are TRBV5-1 and TRBJ2-7; D perhaps matches TRBD2 (5 bases). The origin of this receptor is a man aged 25 to 40 in good health. The CDR3 nucleotides are TGCGCCAGCAGCGTAGGGAGCCGGTCCGGCGAGCAGTACTTC. Protein: CASSVGSRSGEQYF.